This T cell receptor (beta chain) appears in the sequencing data of a study of control samples from healthy donors and cancer patients. TCRdb's table, derived via immunoSEQ multiplex PCR, lists solely in-frame clones and lacks some. The data contain under 55,000 clones, 85% to 95% of them singletons. The V end lost 0 bases, the J end lost 2 bases, and 10 bases lay between the germline ends. The CDR3 has 15 amino acids. Germline CDR1 is MNHEY and CDR2 is SMNVEV (reference sequence). This TCR was sampled from a woman aged 40 to 50 with head and neck cancer. The V gene is TRBV27, the J gene TRBJ2-5; D is undetermined. The source material was PBMCs. CDR3: CASSLSTALQETQYF. The CDR3 DNA sequence: TGTGCCAGCAGTTTATCAACAGCGTTACAAGAGACCCAGTACTTC.